The rows below give T cell receptor beta chains drawn from one sample of a study of T-cell reconstitution after alpha-beta-depleted transplantation in children. MiXCR, run by TCRdb on the PCR reads, gives a single entry per CDR3 protein. Among around 580,000 distinct CDR3 sequences listed, 25% to 30% were seen once. The input for sequencing was PBMCs, taken before TCRalphabeta/CD19-depleted stem cell transplant. Every receptor here comes from a boy under two years old with Wiskott-Aldrich syndrome, due to receive a stem cell transplant. Each CDR3 is given with its conserved first and last residue. Each record gives: clone size, CDR3 length, D gene, J gene, V gene, CDR3 DNA, CDR3 protein. A D gene is named only where the DNA matches it firmly. Some rows have no size entry. The others give once, few or many, or a class for an expanded clone.

-	14	-	TRBJ2-1	TRBV5-1	TGCGCCAGCAGCAGCCCCACTAAGTTCTATGAGCAGTTCTTC	CASSSPTKFYEQFF
many	17	TRBD2	TRBJ2-1	TRBV5-1	TGCGCCAGCAGCTTAACTAGCGGGAGGCCTCCCTACAATGAGCAGTTCTTC	CASSLTSGRPPYNEQFF
-	19	-	TRBJ1-6	TRBV4-1	TGCGCCAGCAGCCCCAGCCCGATAAAGGCAGGGCTAAAGGATTCACCCCTCCACTTT	CASSPSPIKAGLKDSPLHF
few	16	TRBD2	TRBJ2-2	TRBV5-6	TGTGCCAGCAGCTTTCTAGCGGGAGTAGGGACCGGGGAGCTGTTTTTT	CASSFLAGVGTGELFF
-	16	-	TRBJ2-1	TRBV11-2	TGTGCCAGCAGCTTAGATACGGTAGCTCGATACAATGAGCAGTTCTTC	CASSLDTVARYNEQFF
-	12	-	TRBJ2-5	TRBV20-1	TGCAGTGCTAGACAGGGCCGGGAGACCCAGTACTTC	CSARQGRETQYF
-	15	-	TRBJ2-3	TRBV9	TGTGCCAGCACACAAAGAGGTCTAGTGACGGATACGCAGTATTTT	CASTQRGLVTDTQYF
-	14	-	TRBJ2-5	TRBV7-9	TGTGCCAGCAGCTTCGACAGGAGCCAAGAGACCCAGTACTTC	CASSFDRSQETQYF
-	13	-	TRBJ1-4	TRBV4-2	TGTGCCAGCAGCCAAGAGGGGAATGAAAAACTGTTTTTT	CASSQEGNEKLFF
-	14	-	TRBJ1-3	TRBV6-1	TGTGCCAGCAAGAGCGGACCCTCTGGAAACACCATATATTTT	CASKSGPSGNTIYF
-	15	-	TRBJ2-4	TRBV28	TGTGCCAGCAGAGGCGGGTTGGGGTCCAAAAACATTCAGTACTTC	CASRGGLGSKNIQYF
-	13	TRBD1	TRBJ1-2	TRBV20-1	TGCAGTGCTAGATCCAACAGGGGGTTTGGCTACACCTTC	CSARSNRGFGYTF
-	14	-	TRBJ1-5	TRBV20-1	TGCAGTGCTAGGCGGTTGGGGCCGAATCAGCCCCAGCATTTT	CSARRLGPNQPQHF
few	16	TRBD2	TRBJ2-1	TRBV11-2	TGTGCCAGCAGCTTAGATATTCAAGCGGGAGATCGGGAGCAGTTCTTC	CASSLDIQAGDREQFF
-	12	TRBD2	TRBJ2-1	TRBV29-1	TGCAGCGTTCGGCGGGAGGTGAATGAGCAGTTCTTC	CSVRREVNEQFF
-	14	-	TRBJ2-6	TRBV12-3/TRBV12-4	TGTGCCAGCAGCCCCTCAAATGGGGCCAACGTCCTGACTTTC	CASSPSNGANVLTF
-	15	TRBD2	TRBJ2-1	TRBV28	TGTGCCAGCAGTGCCTCGACTAGCGGGAGGGATGAGCAGTTCTTC	CASSASTSGRDEQFF
-	11	-	TRBJ2-1	TRBV20-1	TGCAGTGTTAGGGTGGCGGGCCCACAGTTCTTC	CSVRVAGPQFF
-	13	-	TRBJ2-5	TRBV6-5	TGTGCCAGCAGTTACTTTCCGGGGGAGACCCAGTACTTC	CASSYFPGETQYF
few	13	-	TRBJ1-5	TRBV15	TGTGCCACCAGCAGAGATTCGGATCAGCCCCAGCATTTT	CATSRDSDQPQHF
-	16	-	TRBJ2-5	TRBV5-6	TGTGCCAGCAGCTTGGGGGCCAGGACCCTCGTAGAGACCCAGTACTTC	CASSLGARTLVETQYF
few	12	-	TRBJ2-7	TRBV20-1	TGCAGTGGGGTCCTGGCTTACTACGAGCAGTACTTC	CSGVLAYYEQYF
-	16	-	TRBJ2-1	TRBV5-1	TGCGCCAGCAGCTTGGCGGCAGGGCCGTGGGACAATGAGCAGTTCTTC	CASSLAAGPWDNEQFF
-	17	TRBD1	TRBJ2-6	TRBV5-6	TGTGCCAGCAGCCGGGGACAGGGCTTCTCTGGGGCCAACGTCCTGACTTTC	CASSRGQGFSGANVLTF
once	15	-	TRBJ1-1	TRBV5-1	TGCGCCAGCAGCTTTTCGCAGGGAGGCATCACTGAAGCTTTCTTT	CASSFSQGGITEAFF
few	16	TRBD2	TRBJ2-1	TRBV7-8	TGTGCCAGCAGCCCCCTGGGGAGCGGGAGCTACAATGAGCAGTTCTTC	CASSPLGSGSYNEQFF
-	12	-	TRBJ1-3	TRBV20-1	TGCAGTGCTAGAGGTCCGGGAAACACCATATATTTT	CSARGPGNTIYF
-	14	-	TRBJ1-2	TRBV5-1	TGCGCCAGCAGCCCGTCGACAGCTAACTATGGCTACACCTTC	CASSPSTANYGYTF
-	17	TRBD2	TRBJ2-7	TRBV15	TGTGCCACCAGCAGAGTTCTTTCGGCGGGAGGGGCCTACGAGCAGTACTTC	CATSRVLSAGGAYEQYF
-	15	-	TRBJ1-1	TRBV7-9	TGTGCCAGCAGCTTATGGGGGGCGGGGAGCACTGAAGCTTTCTTT	CASSLWGAGSTEAFF
-	15	-	TRBJ2-1	TRBV11-2	TGTGCCAGCAGCTTAGTGGGCAGGACCTACAATGAGCAGTTCTTC	CASSLVGRTYNEQFF
few	15	-	TRBJ1-1	TRBV20-1	TGCAGTGCCACATACAACAGGGTCATGAACACTGAAGCTTTCTTT	CSATYNRVMNTEAFF
many	12	-	TRBJ2-5	TRBV5-1	TGCGCCAGCAGCTTGGGACGAGAGACCCAGTACTTC	CASSLGRETQYF
few	15	-	TRBJ2-5	TRBV5-1	TGCGCCAGCAGGACAAGCGCATATTTCCAAGAGACCCAGTACTTC	CASRTSAYFQETQYF
-	13	-	TRBJ1-2	TRBV20-1	TGCAGTGCTAGGAGTACAGGGTATTATGGCTACACCTTC	CSARSTGYYGYTF
-	14	TRBD2	TRBJ2-1	TRBV20-1	TGCAGTGCTATACCGGGACTAGCGGGAGATGAGCAGTTCTTC	CSAIPGLAGDEQFF
few	14	-	TRBJ1-1	TRBV5-1	TGCGCCAGCAGATCGACAATAGGGAACACTGAAGCTTTCTTT	CASRSTIGNTEAFF
few	14	-	TRBJ2-2	TRBV10-3	TGTGCCATCAGTGCGTTAGCCTCAACCGGGGAGCTGTTTTTT	CAISALASTGELFF
-	13	-	TRBJ2-3	TRBV10-3	TGTGCCATCGGAGTAGTGGCCGCAGATACGCAGTATTTT	CAIGVVAADTQYF
few	12	-	TRBJ2-7	TRBV30	TGTGCCTGTAACCAGGGGACCTACGAGCAGTACTTC	CACNQGTYEQYF
few	15	TRBD2	TRBJ2-5	TRBV3-1	TGTGCCAGCAGCCATAGCGGGATGTACCAAGAGACCCAGTACTTC	CASSHSGMYQETQYF
few	14	TRBD1	TRBJ2-5	TRBV29-1	TGCAGCGTTGAGCCCGGGACAGGGGGGGAGACCCAGTACTTC	CSVEPGTGGETQYF
few	15	TRBD1	TRBJ2-3	TRBV5-1	TGCGCCAGCAGCTCAGCTCGGACAGGGGGAGATACGCAGTATTTT	CASSSARTGGDTQYF
few	13	-	TRBJ2-2	TRBV10-3	TGTGCCATCAGTGAGTCGGGCACCGGGGAGCTGTTTTTT	CAISESGTGELFF
-	17	-	TRBJ2-5	TRBV12-5	TGTGCTAGTGGTTTCCCGACGGGAAATCTAGCTGGTGAGACCCAGTACTTC	CASGFPTGNLAGETQYF
few	16	-	TRBJ2-6	TRBV7-6	TGTGCCAGCAGCTTACTAGTAGGGAAGGGGGCCAACGTCCTGACTTTC	CASSLLVGKGANVLTF
-	15	-	TRBJ2-5	TRBV7-2	TGTGCCAGCAGCTTAGAGACTGGAGGGGAAGAGACCCAGTACTTC	CASSLETGGEETQYF
-	12	-	TRBJ2-1	TRBV7-9	TGTGCCAGCAGCTTTTCGGGAGTCGAGCAGTTCTTC	CASSFSGVEQFF
few	15	-	TRBJ1-3	TRBV20-1	TGCAGTGCTAGAGCCGTTTCGGACAGACGAAACACCATATATTTT	CSARAVSDRRNTIYF
few	16	-	TRBJ1-2	TRBV6-1	TGTGCCAGCAGTCCTCCCGGGACTGAATCTAACTATGGCTACACCTTC	CASSPPGTESNYGYTF
-	16	-	TRBJ2-3	TRBV18	TGTGCCAGCTCACCACAGGGGATTGTTATCACAGATACGCAGTATTTT	CASSPQGIVITDTQYF
-	16	TRBD1	TRBJ2-2	TRBV5-1	TGCGCCAGCAGCTCCGTAGGGGGCGCGGACACCGGGGAGCTGTTTTTT	CASSSVGGADTGELFF
-	15	TRBD2	TRBJ2-1	TRBV7-2	TGTGCCAGCAGCTTAGTGTCTAGCGGGATGGTTGAGCAGTTCTTC	CASSLVSSGMVEQFF
-	11	-	TRBJ1-4	TRBV29-1	TGCAGCGTTGAGACAGATGAAAAACTGTTTTTT	CSVETDEKLFF
-	15	TRBD1	TRBJ1-5	TRBV28	TGTGCCAGCAATCTTCCCCGGACAGGGGATCAGCCCCAGCATTTT	CASNLPRTGDQPQHF
-	12	-	TRBJ1-1	TRBV20-1	TGCAGTGCCACCCAGTTGGTCACTGAAGCTTTCTTT	CSATQLVTEAFF
-	13	-	TRBJ2-1	TRBV3-1	TGTGCCAGCAGCCAAGTCAACGACAATGAGCAGTTCTTC	CASSQVNDNEQFF